One and the same sample provided the 22 T cell receptor beta chains below, sequenced in a study of cytomegalovirus exposure and HLA in healthy donors (TCRdb year 2017). Receptor libraries were prepared by the immunoSEQ multiplex PCR assay. For the multiplex PCR, a mixture combining 60 forward primers for TCR Vbeta segments and 13 reverse primers for TCR Jbeta segments was used. TCRdb stores this immuneACCESS table with in-frame sequences only. Part of the clones is absent; in the studies checked, under half of the shortfall reflects unresolved V genes, and no reason is known for the rest. This sample has over 110,000 clones in its table, and 75% to 80% of those were observed once. The ten largest clones capture about 6.8% of the sample. The sequenced sample was PBMCs. Source of these receptors: a woman aged 40 to 49 in good health and CMV-seropositive.

This sequence joins TRBV20-1 and TRBJ2-7; D ambiguous. The CDR3 extends over 11 amino acids. Trimming shortened V by 6 bases and J by 9 bases, and 15 bases separated the two germline ends. Germline loops: CDR1 DFQATT, CDR2 SNEGSKA (reference sequence). CDR3 coding DNA: TGCAGTGCCCCCCTAGGCCCCAGGCAGTACTTC. Its protein is CSAPLGPRQYF.

The chain couples TRBV4-1 to TRBJ1-2; the D gene is possibly TRBD1 (5 bases). Germline V lookup: CDR1 MGHRA, CDR2 YSYEKL. Trimming removed 3 bases at V and 6 bases at J, with 8 bases between. The CDR3 has 12 residues. The CDR3 reads CASSQGLHGYTF. CDR3 nucleotide sequence: TGCGCCAGCAGCCAGGGACTTCATGGCTACACCTTC.

The V gene is TRBV30, the J gene TRBJ2-7, with 8 nucleotides matching TRBD2. There are 14 residues in the CDR3. J was trimmed by 6 bases and V by 3 bases; bases with no gene match: 10. The germline V gene has CDR1 GTSNPN and CDR2 SVGIG (reference sequence). In nucleotides, the CDR3 is TGTGCCTGGAGCGCGGGACTAGTAAAGGTCGAGCAGTACTTC. This sequence encodes CAWSAGLVKVEQYF.

The chain recombines TRBV27 with TRBJ2-1, with 10 bases identical to TRBD2. The CDR3 has 14 residues. Germline V gene sequence: CDR1 MNHEY, CDR2 SMNVEV (reference sequence). With 6 bases clipped from V and 6 bases from J, the junction kept 5 bases outside the gene matches. The CDR3 spells CASSLGLAINEQFF. The DNA for the CDR3 is TGTGCCAGCAGCCTGGGACTAGCGATCAATGAGCAGTTCTTC.

The J gene is TRBJ1-5, the V gene TRBV19, with TRBD1 matching 11 bases. This CDR3 is 18 amino acids long. Looked up from germline, CDR1 is LNHDA and CDR2 is SQIVND (reference sequence). Trimming took 2 bases from V and 3 from J; bases not matched to a gene: 9. The CDR3, as DNA: TGTGCCAGTAGTATAAGGGGCGGGACAGGGGGTCTCAATCAGCCCCAGCATTTT. This sequence encodes CASSIRGGTGGLNQPQHF.

The chain links TRBV18 to TRBJ2-1; TRBD2 matches at 15 bases. V shed 6 bases and J 7 bases; nucleotides not matched to a gene: 4. Per the germline V gene, CDR1 is KGHSH and CDR2 is LQKENI. CDR3 length: 15 amino acids. In DNA, the CDR3 is TGTGCCAGCTCGCCCGGGACTAGCGGGAGGAATGAGCAGTTCTTC. Translation gives CASSPGTSGRNEQFF. Based on the CDR3 plus reference TRBV18 and TRBJ2-1, the full variable domain is NAGVMQNPRHLVRRRGQEARLRCSPMKGHSHVYWYRQLPEEGLKFMVYLQKENIIDESGMPKERFSAEFPKEGPSILRIQQVVRGDSAAYFCASSPGTSGRNEQFFGPGTRLTVL.

Written as DNA, the CDR3 is TGTGCCAGCAGTTCCCTACAGGGGGGGAACACTGAAGCTTTCTTT. This gives the protein CASSSLQGGNTEAFF. The chain is built from TRBV28 and TRBJ1-1, with 8 bases aligning to TRBD1. This CDR3 comprises 15 residues. V dropped 4 bases and J dropped 1; count of bases not matched to a gene: 5. Germline-derived CDR1 and CDR2 are MDHEN and SYDVKM.

This clone was found a few times. The genes are TRBV6-6 and TRBJ2-3; TRBD1 agrees at 10 bases. This CDR3 spans 16 amino acids. Germline loops: CDR1 MNHNY, CDR2 SVGAGI (reference sequence). Trimming cost V 4 bases and J 4 bases; bases outside gene matches: 8. The CDR3 region has the DNA TGTGCCAGCAGTTTACGACAGGGGGCTATTGCAGATACGCAGTATTTT. This sequence encodes CASSLRQGAIADTQYF.

With respect to this clone: The junction departs from the called germline gene at one end, perhaps through a read error. The chain joins TRBV7-9 to TRBJ2-7; 8 positions match TRBD1. This CDR3 is built from 15 residues. Germline CDR1 is SEHNR and CDR2 is FQNEAQ (reference sequence). This CDR3 is CSSSDRQGSSYEQYF. The DNA for the CDR3 is TGTTCCAGCAGCGATAGACAGGGGTCGTCCTACGAGCAGTACTTC.

This chain connects TRBV5-4 to TRBJ2-2, with 8 bases lining up with TRBD1. V lost 4 bases to trimming and J lost 2 bases; unmatched junction nucleotides: 10. The CDR3 length is 17 residues. Germline CDR1 is SGHNT and CDR2 is YYREEE (reference sequence). In DNA, the CDR3 is TGTGCCAGCAGCCCAGGACAGGGAAATCGAAACACCGGGGAGCTGTTTTTT. It yields the protein CASSPGQGNRNTGELFF.

The V call is TRBV6-5, the J call TRBJ2-2; D possibly corresponds to TRBD1 (7 bases). Germline V gives CDR1 MNHEY, CDR2 SVGAGI. The length of the CDR3 is 15 residues. Trimming took off 3 bases at V and 3 bases at J, with 11 bases between the two ends. CDR3 region: CASSYARGDTGELFF. Written as DNA, the CDR3 is TGTGCCAGCAGTTATGCCAGGGGGGACACCGGGGAGCTGTTTTTT.

The chain links TRBV5-6 to TRBJ1-3; no definite D call. The germline V gene encodes CDR1 SGHDT and CDR2 YYEEEE. V shed 0 bases and J shed 0 bases, with 7 bases lying between them. The CDR3 totals 15 residues. This chain's CDR3 is CASSLGVSSGNTIYF. The CDR3 bases are TGTGCCAGCAGCTTGGGTGTCAGCTCTGGAAACACCATATATTTT.

The gene calls are TRBV28 and TRBJ1-1, with 10 bases identical to TRBD1. J lost 11 bases, V lost 3 bases, and 6 bases had no gene match. The CDR3 covers 13 residues. Germline V gene data show CDR1 as MDHEN and CDR2 as SYDVKM. The CDR3 coding sequence is TGTGCCAGCAGTTTGGGGACAGGGGTGGGGGCTTTCTTT. It specifies CASSLGTGVGAFF.

The chain couples TRBV4-1 to TRBJ2-7; TRBD2 aligns across 11 bases. The CDR3 totals 15 residues. Germline CDR1 and CDR2: MGHRA and YSYEKL. The V and J ends lost 3 bases and 3 bases, in that order; junction bases with no gene match: 4. CDR3 in amino acids: CASSQKLAGDYEQYF. CDR3 nucleotides: TGCGCCAGCAGCCAGAAACTAGCGGGAGACTACGAGCAGTACTTC.

V and J are TRBV5-4 and TRBJ1-4, with D possibly being TRBD1 (5 bases). V lost 4 bases, J lost 6 bases, and 16 bases lay in between. The CDR3 extends over 15 amino acids. CDR1 and CDR2 from the germline V gene are SGHNT and YYREEE (reference sequence). CDR3 sequence (DNA): TGTGCCAGCAGCCGCGGGACCACGGGGGATGAAAAACTGTTTTTT. This codes for CASSRGTTGDEKLFF.

The CDR3 here is CASSPRASGRETQYF. DNA for the CDR3: TGTGCCAGCAGCCCGAGGGCTAGCGGGAGAGAGACCCAGTACTTC. The gene calls are TRBV5-5 and TRBJ2-5; TRBD2 matches 10 bases. CDR3 size: 15 residues. CDR1 is SGHKS and CDR2 is YYEKEE in the germline V gene (reference sequence). V lost 4 bases to trimming and J lost 4 bases; unmatched junction nucleotides: 7.

The chain employs TRBV7-2 and TRBJ2-1; the D is unclear. The CDR3 totals 15 residues. Trimming stripped 5 bases from V and 9 bases from J, with 20 bases between. Germline loops: CDR1 SGHTA, CDR2 FQGNSA. The CDR3 DNA reads as TGTGCCAGCAGCCTACGACTTCCCCTCGGGTCTGAGCAGTTCTTC. Translating it yields CASSLRLPLGSEQFF.

The chain joins TRBV5-6 to TRBJ1-1; 7 bases are a match to TRBD1. The CDR3 sequence is 15 residues long. Germline loops: CDR1 SGHDT, CDR2 YYEEEE. V lost 1 base and J lost 4; bases outside the gene matches: 7. The CDR3 loop is CASSLKTGWITEAFF. CDR3 nucleotide sequence: TGTGCCAGCAGCTTGAAGACAGGGTGGATCACTGAAGCTTTCTTT.

V usage is TRBV5-4 and J usage is TRBJ2-1, with TRBD2 matching over 8 bases. Germline CDR1 is SGHNT and CDR2 is YYREEE (reference sequence). V shed 6 bases, J shed 7 bases, and the junction held 12 bases outside the gene matches. This CDR3 is built from 15 residues. The CDR3 loop is CASTPPTGGPNEQFF. The DNA for the CDR3 is TGTGCCAGCACCCCCCCTACGGGAGGGCCAAATGAGCAGTTCTTC.

Here the CDR3 DNA reads TGTGCCTGGAGTGTGGCAGGGGGCTCTAACTATGGCTACACCTTC. As protein: CAWSVAGGSNYGYTF. The chain combines TRBV30 with TRBJ1-2, with 8 nucleotides matching TRBD1. Trimming at V came to 0 bases and at J to 0 bases, leaving 3 bases not matched to a gene. The CDR3 totals 15 residues. From germline, CDR1 is GTSNPN and CDR2 SVGIG (reference sequence). Combining the CDR3 with reference TRBV30 and TRBJ1-2 gives the whole variable domain SQTIHQWPATLVQPVGSPLSLECTVEGTSNPNLYWYRQAAGRGLQLLFYSVGIGQISSEVPQNLSASRPQDRQFILSSKKLLLSDSGFYLCAWSVAGGSNYGYTFGSGTRLTVV.

The CDR3 reads CASSISPTHGELFF. The DNA of the CDR3 is TGTGCCAGTAGTATATCACCGACTCACGGGGAGCTGTTTTTT. V gene TRBV19 combines with J gene TRBJ2-2, with D uncertain. The CDR3 length is 14 residues. V lost 2 bases and J lost 7, with 11 bases in between. Per germline, CDR1 LNHDA and CDR2 SQIVND (reference sequence).

The chain combines TRBV11-3 with TRBJ2-1, with D tentatively TRBD2 (5 bases). Germline values: CDR1 SGHNT, CDR2 YENEEA. The CDR3 is made up of 16 amino acids. V lost 2 bases to trimming and J lost 7 bases, with 18 bases between them. The CDR3 DNA sequence: TGTGCCAGCAGCTTAAAGCTCGGGCTAGCTAGGAATGAGCAGTTCTTC. This codes for CASSLKLGLARNEQFF. Together with reference TRBV11-3 and TRBJ2-1, the CDR3 gives the full variable domain: EAGVVQSPRYKIIEKKQPVAFWCNPISGHNTLYWYLQNLGQGPELLIRYENEEAVDDSQLPKDRFSAERLKGVDSTLKIQPAELGDSAVYLCASSLKLGLARNEQFFGPGTRLTVL.